The clone carrying this T cell receptor (beta chain) is a singleton in its sample. Its specificity is unknown. This sample was included in a study of blood T cells in healthy people across ages. The ends were cut back, 3 bases at V and 1 base at J, with 12 bases in the middle. CDR3 length equals 15 residues. Germline values: CDR1 MNHEY, CDR2 SMNVEV (reference sequence). Broader study findings: CMV infection status of these donors was not known. Unsorted PBMCs prevented conclusive naive versus antigen-experienced comparison. With naive T cell percentage, TCR beta diversity showed a strong correlation.

Combining a sample-barcoded 5' primer with a J-beta primer mix, a second PCR ran for roughly 7 to 12 cycles. Every cDNA was tagged by a template-switch adaptor with 12 random nucleotides. TCRdb redid the calling of the 5' RACE reads with MiXCR, one entry per CDR3 protein. The repertoire includes more than 1.4 million distinct CDR3 sequences, roughly 40% of them detected once, and 7.9% sits in the top ten. The gene calls are TRBV27 and TRBJ2-5, with D maybe TRBD2 (5 bases). Sequencing was performed on blood. The receptor comes from a woman in her late teens or twenties in good health. Written as DNA, the CDR3 is TGTGCCAGCAGTTTTGAGGGCCCGATCCAAGAGACCCAGTACTTC. Protein: CASSFEGPIQETQYF.